A selection of T cell receptor beta chains follows, all from one sample in a study of immune evolution from preneoplasia to lung adenocarcinoma. Method: immunoSEQ multiplex PCR; TCRdb's copy keeps in-frame clones and lacks some. The table lists some 5,700 clones, around 80% of them singletons, with 5% to 7.5% in the top ten. Sample: FFPE adjacent normal lung tissue. The source is a donor of 70 years or more with lung adenocarcinoma. CDR3s include the opening cysteine and the closing phenylalanine or tryptophan.

v_gene: TRBV18; CDR3aa: CASSPGTANTEAFF
v_gene: TRBV9; CDR3aa: CASSVGEWASNYGYTF
v_gene: TRBV21-1; CDR3aa: CARRLAGSYNEQFF
v_gene: TRBV9; CDR3aa: CASSVKAVSEQFF
v_gene: TRBV5-8; CDR3aa: CASSLDYNAETQYF
v_gene: TRBV2; CDR3aa: CASIRGGETQYF
v_gene: TRBV5-8; CDR3aa: CASSQTVDRNEQFF
v_gene: TRBV2; CDR3aa: CASCRIINEQFF
v_gene: TRBV6-6; CDR3aa: CASSTNYEQYF
v_gene: TRBV11-3; CDR3aa: CASSLDTRLADVSYEQYF
v_gene: TRBV28; CDR3aa: CASSFVAGTDTQYF
v_gene: TRBV6-4; CDR3aa: CASSDSAGGKGDTQYF
v_gene: TRBV5-4; CDR3aa: CASSGTPSYNEQFF
v_gene: TRBV5-6; CDR3aa: CASSLGQGAYEQYF
v_gene: TRBV5-1; CDR3aa: CASSLGPGQGSNEQFF
v_gene: TRBV4-3; CDR3aa: CASSQARDRTYGYTF
v_gene: TRBV30; CDR3aa: CAWSVNGLRADTQYF